This TCR beta chain was sequenced during a study of cytomegalovirus exposure and HLA in healthy donors. Amplification used 60 Vbeta primers and 13 Jbeta primers. Profiling relied on immunoSEQ multiplex PCR, and the TCRdb table lists in-frame clones only, not all of them. Of 170,000 or so clones in the sample, 70% to 75% were seen once. Only a few counts were recorded for this clone. Its antigen is unknown. Study results and caveats: A later analysis reportedly identified an Asian-associated ancestry cluster as carrying fewer N-insertions than the roughly 670-donor mean. The authors enumerated over 150 TCR beta chains as linked to cytomegalovirus. Confirmation was obtained in vitro that a few CMV-associated chains are specific for CMV antigens.

CDR1 is LGHNA and CDR2 is YNFKEQ in the germline V gene. V shed 0 bases and J shed 2 bases, with 11 bases lying between them. This CDR3 spans 15 amino acids. The specimen was PBMCs. V usage is TRBV4-2 and J usage is TRBJ2-7, with D perhaps matching TRBD1 (6 bases). The sequence came from a male donor in good health and CMV-seronegative. CDR3 in amino acids: CASSQEGQQPYEQYF. The CDR3 bases are TGTGCCAGCAGCCAAGAAGGACAGCAACCCTACGAGCAGTACTTC.